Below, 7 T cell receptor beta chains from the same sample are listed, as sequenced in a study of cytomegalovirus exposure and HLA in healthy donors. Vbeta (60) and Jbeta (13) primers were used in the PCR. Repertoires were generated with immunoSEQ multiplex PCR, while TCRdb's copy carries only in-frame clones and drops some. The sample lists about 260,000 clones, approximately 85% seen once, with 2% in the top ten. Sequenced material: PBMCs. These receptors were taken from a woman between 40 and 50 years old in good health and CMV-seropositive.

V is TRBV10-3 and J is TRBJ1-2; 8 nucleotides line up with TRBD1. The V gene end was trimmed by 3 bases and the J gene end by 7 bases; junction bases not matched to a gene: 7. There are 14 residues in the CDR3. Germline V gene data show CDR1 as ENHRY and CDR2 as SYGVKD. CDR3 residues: CAISEAQGAAGYTF. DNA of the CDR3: TGTGCCATCAGTGAAGCCCAGGGGGCGGCTGGCTACACCTTC.

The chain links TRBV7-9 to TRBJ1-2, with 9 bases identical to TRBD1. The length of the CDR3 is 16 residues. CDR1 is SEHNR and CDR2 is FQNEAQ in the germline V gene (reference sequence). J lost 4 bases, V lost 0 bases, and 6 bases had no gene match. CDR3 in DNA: TGTGCCAGCAGCTTAGCGTCTGGGACAGGGATCTATGGCTACACCTTC. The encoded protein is CASSLASGTGIYGYTF.

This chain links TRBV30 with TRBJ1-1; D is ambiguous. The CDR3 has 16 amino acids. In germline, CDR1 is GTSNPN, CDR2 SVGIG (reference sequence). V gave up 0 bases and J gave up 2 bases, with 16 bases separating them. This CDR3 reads CAWSVLSSQDNTEAFF. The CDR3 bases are TGTGCCTGGAGTGTACTGAGCTCGCAGGATAACACTGAAGCTTTCTTT.

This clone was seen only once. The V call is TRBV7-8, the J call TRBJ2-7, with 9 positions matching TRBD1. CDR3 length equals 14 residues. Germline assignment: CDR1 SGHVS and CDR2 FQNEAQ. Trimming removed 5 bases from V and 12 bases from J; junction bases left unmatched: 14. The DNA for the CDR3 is TGTGCCAGCAGCGTGACAGGGGGGGGTACCCCCGGGTACTTC. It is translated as CASSVTGGGTPGYF.

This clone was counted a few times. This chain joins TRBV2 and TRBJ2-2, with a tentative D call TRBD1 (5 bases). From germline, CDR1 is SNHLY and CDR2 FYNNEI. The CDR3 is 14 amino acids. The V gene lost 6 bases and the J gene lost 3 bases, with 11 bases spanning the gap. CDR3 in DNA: TGTGCCAGCAGCGGCAGGGTAGACACCGGGGAGCTGTTTTTT. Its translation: CASSGRVDTGELFF. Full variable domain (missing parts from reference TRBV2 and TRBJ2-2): EPEVTQTPSHQVTQMGQEVILRCVPISNHLYFYWYRQILGQKVEFLVSFYNNEISEKSEIFDDQFSVERPDGSNFTLKIRSTKLEDSAMYFCASSGRVDTGELFFGEGSRLTVL.

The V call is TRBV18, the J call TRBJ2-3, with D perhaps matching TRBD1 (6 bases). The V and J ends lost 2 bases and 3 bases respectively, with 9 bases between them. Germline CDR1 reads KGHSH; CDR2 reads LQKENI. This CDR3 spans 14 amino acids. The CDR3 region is CASSPTGLTDTQYF. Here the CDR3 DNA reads TGTGCCAGCTCACCAACAGGGTTGACAGATACGCAGTATTTT.

The CDR3 DNA sequence: TGTGCCAGCAGCTCGAAGACAGGCCCTAGCGAGCAGTACTTC. Its translation: CASSSKTGPSEQYF. The chain recombines TRBV7-2 with TRBJ2-7; perhaps TRBD1 as D (6 bases). The ends were cut back, 4 bases at V and 6 bases at J, with 16 bases in the middle. Germline CDR1 is SGHTA and CDR2 is FQGNSA. CDR3 length equals 14 residues. The full variable domain, with the rest looked up from reference TRBV7-2 and TRBJ2-7, is GAGVSQSPSNKVTEKGKDVELRCDPISGHTALYWYRQSLGQGLEFLIYFQGNSAPDKSGLPSDRFSAERTGGSVSTLTIQRTQQEDSAVYLCASSSKTGPSEQYFGPGTRLTVT.